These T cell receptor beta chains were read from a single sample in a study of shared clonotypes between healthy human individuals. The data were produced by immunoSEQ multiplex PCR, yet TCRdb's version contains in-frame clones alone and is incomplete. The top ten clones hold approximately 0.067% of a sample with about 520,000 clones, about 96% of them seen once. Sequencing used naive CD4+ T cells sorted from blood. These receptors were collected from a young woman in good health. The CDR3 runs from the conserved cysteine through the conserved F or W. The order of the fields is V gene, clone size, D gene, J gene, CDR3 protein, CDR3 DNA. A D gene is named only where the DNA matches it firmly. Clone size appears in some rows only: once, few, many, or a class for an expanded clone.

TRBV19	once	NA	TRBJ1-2	CASSIGSLAQGYTF	TGTGCCAGTAGTATAGGCAGCCTTGCCCAGGGCTACACCTTC
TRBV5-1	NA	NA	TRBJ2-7	CASSLAVTATSYEQYF	TGCGCCAGCAGCTTGGCCGTGACCGCTACCTCCTACGAGCAGTACTTC
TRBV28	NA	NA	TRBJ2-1	CASSFWGPAGTYFNEQFF	TGTGCCAGCAGTTTTTGGGGCCCAGCAGGCACTTACTTCAATGAGCAGTTCTTC
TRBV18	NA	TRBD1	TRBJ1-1	CASSPSGQGLNTEAFF	TGTGCCAGCTCACCATCGGGACAGGGCCTGAACACTGAAGCTTTCTTT
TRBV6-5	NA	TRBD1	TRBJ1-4	CASRLTGGHEKLFF	TGTGCCAGCAGACTAACAGGGGGGCATGAAAAACTGTTTTTT
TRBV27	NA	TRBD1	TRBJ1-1	CASSSTDRGDTEAFF	TGTGCCAGCAGTTCTACGGACAGGGGTGACACTGAAGCTTTCTTT
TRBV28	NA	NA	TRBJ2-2	CASSSEGAGTGELFF	TGTGCCAGCAGTTCGGAAGGGGCCGGCACCGGGGAGCTGTTTTTT
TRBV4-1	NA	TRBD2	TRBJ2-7	CASSRGLAGLLREQYF	TGCGCCAGCAGCCGAGGACTAGCGGGACTCCTGCGCGAGCAGTACTTC
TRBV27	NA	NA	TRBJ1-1	CASSLSSLLGVNTEAFF	TGTGCCAGCAGTTTATCGTCCCTCCTGGGGGTGAACACTGAAGCTTTCTTT
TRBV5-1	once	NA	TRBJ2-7	CASSFERGSYEQYF	TGCGCCAGCAGCTTCGAGAGGGGCTCCTACGAGCAGTACTTC
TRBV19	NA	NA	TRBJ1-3	CASSTRAGNTIYF	TGTGCCAGTAGTACGAGAGCCGGAAACACCATATATTTT
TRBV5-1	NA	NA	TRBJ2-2	CASSPALANGELFF	TGCGCCAGCAGTCCAGCTCTAGCGAACGGGGAGCTGTTTTTT
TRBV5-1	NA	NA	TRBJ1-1	CASSSPGAPEAFF	TGCGCCAGCAGCTCCCCGGGAGCCCCTGAAGCTTTCTTT
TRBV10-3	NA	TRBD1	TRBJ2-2	CAISFGGTGPTGELFF	TGTGCCATCAGTTTCGGGGGGACAGGGCCCACCGGGGAGCTGTTTTTT
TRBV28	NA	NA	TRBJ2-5	CASSLWLGGETQYF	TGTGCCAGCAGTTTATGGCTGGGTGGGGAGACCCAGTACTTC
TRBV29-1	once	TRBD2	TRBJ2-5	CSVGYGTSGETQYF	TGCAGCGTTGGTTATGGGACTAGCGGAGAGACCCAGTACTTC
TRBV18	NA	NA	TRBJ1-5	CASSPTGNQPQHF	TGTGCCAGCTCACCTACGGGGAATCAGCCCCAGCATTTT
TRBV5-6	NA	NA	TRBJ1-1	CASGTGPEAFF	TGTGCCAGCGGAACCGGTCCGGAAGCTTTCTTT
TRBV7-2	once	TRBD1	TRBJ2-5	CASSLRGRVGETQYF	TGTGCCAGCAGCTTGAGGGGGCGGGTTGGTGAGACCCAGTACTTC
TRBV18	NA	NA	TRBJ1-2	CASSPSISGNRENYGYTF	TGTGCCAGCTCACCGAGTATCAGTGGGAACAGGGAGAACTATGGCTACACCTTC
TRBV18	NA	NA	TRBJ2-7	CASSHGGGSYEQYF	TGTGCCAGCTCACACGGCGGAGGCTCCTACGAGCAGTACTTC
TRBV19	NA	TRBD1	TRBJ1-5	CASSIVGDRVGQPQHF	TGTGCCAGTAGTATAGTCGGGGACAGGGTCGGGCAGCCCCAGCATTTT
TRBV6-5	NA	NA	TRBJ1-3	CASSLDGHTIYF	TGTGCCAGCAGTCTCGACGGGCACACCATATATTTT
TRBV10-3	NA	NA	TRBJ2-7	CAISEAGTVTYEQYF	TGTGCCATCAGTGAAGCCGGGACCGTCACCTACGAGCAGTACTTC
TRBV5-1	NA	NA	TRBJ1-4	CATAVATNEKLFF	TGCGCCACCGCCGTTGCAACTAATGAAAAACTGTTTTTT
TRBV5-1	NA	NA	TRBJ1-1	CASSIGHGTEAFF	TGCGCCAGCAGCATAGGACATGGGACTGAAGCTTTCTTT
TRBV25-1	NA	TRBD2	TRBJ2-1	CASKSETSGYNEQFF	TGTGCCAGCAAATCGGAGACTAGCGGCTACAATGAGCAGTTCTTC
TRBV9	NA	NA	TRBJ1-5	CASSARGDSNQPQHF	TGTGCCAGCAGCGCACGCGGGGATAGCAATCAGCCCCAGCATTTT
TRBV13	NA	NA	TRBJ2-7	CASSLGRNTYEQYF	TGTGCCAGCAGCTTAGGCCGGAATACCTACGAGCAGTACTTC
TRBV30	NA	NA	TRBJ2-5	CAWSEGVRETQYF	TGTGCCTGGAGTGAAGGGGTGCGGGAGACCCAGTACTTC
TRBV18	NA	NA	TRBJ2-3	CASSPLGDTDTQYF	TGTGCCAGCTCACCCTTGGGCGACACAGATACGCAGTATTTT
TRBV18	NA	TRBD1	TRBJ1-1	CASSPRRGTGGSAEAFF	TGTGCCAGCTCACCGCGGAGAGGGACAGGGGGTTCCGCTGAAGCTTTCTTT
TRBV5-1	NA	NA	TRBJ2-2	CASSAGTSNTGELFF	TGCGCCAGCAGCGCCGGGACGTCGAACACCGGGGAGCTGTTTTTT
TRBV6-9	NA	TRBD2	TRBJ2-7	CASRSGLAGLPSSYEQYF	TGTGCCAGCAGATCTGGACTAGCGGGATTGCCCTCCTCCTACGAGCAGTACTTC
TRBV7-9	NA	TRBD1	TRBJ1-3	CASRQPRTGPKSGNTIYF	TGTGCCAGCAGACAACCCAGGACAGGCCCAAAATCCGGAAACACCATATATTTT
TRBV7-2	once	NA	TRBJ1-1	CASSLGVFGTEAFF	TGTGCCAGCAGCTTAGGGGTCTTTGGCACTGAAGCTTTCTTT
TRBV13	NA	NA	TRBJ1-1	CASSPLGGGTEAFF	TGTGCCAGCAGCCCCTTGGGGGGCGGCACTGAAGCTTTCTTT
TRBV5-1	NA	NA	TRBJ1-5	CASSLGPSNQPQHF	TGCGCCAGCAGCTTGGGACCCAGCAATCAGCCCCAGCATTTT
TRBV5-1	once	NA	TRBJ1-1	CASSPGGGRTEAFF	TGCGCCAGCAGCCCCGGGGGGGGTAGGACTGAAGCTTTCTTT
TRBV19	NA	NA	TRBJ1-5	CASKKGTGINQPQHF	TGTGCCAGTAAGAAAGGGACTGGGATAAATCAGCCCCAGCATTTT
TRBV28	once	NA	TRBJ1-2	CASSSASPNYGYTF	TGTGCCAGCAGTTCTGCGTCCCCGAACTATGGCTACACCTTC
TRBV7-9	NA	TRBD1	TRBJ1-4	CASSSAGTGNEKLFF	TGTGCCAGCAGCTCGGCCGGGACAGGGAATGAAAAACTGTTTTTT
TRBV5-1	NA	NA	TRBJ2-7	CASSLGGYEQYF	TGCGCCAGCAGCTTGGGGGGGTACGAGCAGTACTTC
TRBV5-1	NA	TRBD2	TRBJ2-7	CASSRVAGGSYEQYF	TGCGCCAGCAGCCGGGTAGCGGGAGGGTCCTACGAGCAGTACTTC